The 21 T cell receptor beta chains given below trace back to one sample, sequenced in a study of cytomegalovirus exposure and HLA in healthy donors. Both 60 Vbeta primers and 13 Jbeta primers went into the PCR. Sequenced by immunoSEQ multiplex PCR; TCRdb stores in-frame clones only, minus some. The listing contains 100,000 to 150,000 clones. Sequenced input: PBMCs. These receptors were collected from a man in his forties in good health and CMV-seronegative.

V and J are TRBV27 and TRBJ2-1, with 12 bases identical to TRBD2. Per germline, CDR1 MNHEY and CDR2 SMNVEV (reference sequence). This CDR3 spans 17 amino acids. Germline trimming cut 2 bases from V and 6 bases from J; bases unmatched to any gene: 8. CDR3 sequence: CASSLGTSGRRGNEQFF. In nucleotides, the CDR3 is TGTGCCAGCAGTTTAGGGACTAGCGGGCGGCGGGGCAATGAGCAGTTCTTC.

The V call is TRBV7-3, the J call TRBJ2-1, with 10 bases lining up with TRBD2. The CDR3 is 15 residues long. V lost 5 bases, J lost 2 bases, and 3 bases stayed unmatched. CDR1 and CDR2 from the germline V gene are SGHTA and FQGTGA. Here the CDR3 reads CASSPGLAAYNEQFF. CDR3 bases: TGTGCCAGCAGCCCCGGACTAGCGGCCTACAATGAGCAGTTCTTC.

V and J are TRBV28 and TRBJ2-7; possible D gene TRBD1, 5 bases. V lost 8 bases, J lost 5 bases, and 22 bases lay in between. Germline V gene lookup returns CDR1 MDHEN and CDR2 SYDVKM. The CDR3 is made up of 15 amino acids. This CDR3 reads CASVNPGQGFDEQYF. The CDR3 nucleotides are TGTGCCAGCGTCAACCCCGGGCAGGGATTCGACGAGCAGTACTTC.

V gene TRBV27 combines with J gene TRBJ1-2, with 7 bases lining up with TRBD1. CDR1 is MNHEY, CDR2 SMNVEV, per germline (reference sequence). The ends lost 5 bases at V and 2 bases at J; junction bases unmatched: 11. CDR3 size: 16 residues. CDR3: CASSPRHPTGNYGYTF. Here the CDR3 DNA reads TGTGCCAGCAGTCCCCGGCACCCGACAGGGAACTATGGCTACACCTTC.

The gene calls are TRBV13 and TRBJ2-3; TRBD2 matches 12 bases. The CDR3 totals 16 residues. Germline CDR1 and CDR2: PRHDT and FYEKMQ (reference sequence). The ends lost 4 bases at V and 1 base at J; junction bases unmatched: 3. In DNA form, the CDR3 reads TGTGCCAGCAGCTCGAGACTAGCGGGAGGCACAGATACGCAGTATTTT. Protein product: CASSSRLAGGTDTQYF.

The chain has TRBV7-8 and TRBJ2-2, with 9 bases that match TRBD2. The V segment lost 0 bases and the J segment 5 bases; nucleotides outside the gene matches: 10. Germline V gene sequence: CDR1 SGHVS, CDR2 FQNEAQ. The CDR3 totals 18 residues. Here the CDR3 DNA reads TGTGCCAGCAGCTTAGCGCGGGGCGGGAGGGCCAAAACCGGGGAGCTGTTTTTT. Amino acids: CASSLARGGRAKTGELFF. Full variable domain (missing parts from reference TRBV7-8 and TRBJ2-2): GAGVSQSPRYKVAKRGQDVALRCDPISGHVSLFWYQQALGQGPEFLTYFQNEAQLDKSGLPSDRFFAERPEGSVSTLKIQRTQQEDSAVYLCASSLARGGRAKTGELFFGEGSRLTVL.

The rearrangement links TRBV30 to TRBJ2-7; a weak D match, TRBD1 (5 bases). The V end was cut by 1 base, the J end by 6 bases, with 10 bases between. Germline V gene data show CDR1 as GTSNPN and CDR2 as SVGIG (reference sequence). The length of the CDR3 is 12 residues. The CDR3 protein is CAWSGRGSEQYF. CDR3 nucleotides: TGTGCCTGGAGTGGTAGGGGATCCGAGCAGTACTTC.

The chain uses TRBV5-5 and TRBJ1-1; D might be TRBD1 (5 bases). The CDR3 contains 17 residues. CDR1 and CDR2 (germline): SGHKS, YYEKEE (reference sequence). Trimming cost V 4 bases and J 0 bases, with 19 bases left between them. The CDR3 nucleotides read TGTGCCAGCAGCACTTCACTGGACAACTACATGAACACTGAAGCTTTCTTT. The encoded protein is CASSTSLDNYMNTEAFF.

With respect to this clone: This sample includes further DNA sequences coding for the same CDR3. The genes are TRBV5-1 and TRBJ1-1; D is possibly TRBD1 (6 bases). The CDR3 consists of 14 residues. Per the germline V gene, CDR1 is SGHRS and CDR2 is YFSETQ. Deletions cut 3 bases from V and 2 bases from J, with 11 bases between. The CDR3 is CASSSGQPNTEAFF. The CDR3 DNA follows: TGCGCCAGCAGCTCCGGACAGCCCAACACTGAAGCTTTCTTT.

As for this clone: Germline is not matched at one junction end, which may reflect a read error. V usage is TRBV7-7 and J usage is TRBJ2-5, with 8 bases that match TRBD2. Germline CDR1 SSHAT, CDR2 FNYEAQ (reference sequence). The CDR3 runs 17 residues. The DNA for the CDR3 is TGTGCTAGCAGCACAACCCGTAGCGGGAACGGGGGAGAGACCCAGTACTTC. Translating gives CASSTTRSGNGGETQYF.

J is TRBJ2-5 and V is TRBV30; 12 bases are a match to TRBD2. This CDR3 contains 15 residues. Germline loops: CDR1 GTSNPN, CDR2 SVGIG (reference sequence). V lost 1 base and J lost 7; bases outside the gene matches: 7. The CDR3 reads CAWSAMTSGSGTQYF. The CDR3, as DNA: TGTGCCTGGAGTGCGATGACTAGCGGGAGTGGGACCCAGTACTTC. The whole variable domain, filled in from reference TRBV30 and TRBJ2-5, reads SQTIHQWPATLVQPVGSPLSLECTVEGTSNPNLYWYRQAAGRGLQLLFYSVGIGQISSEVPQNLSASRPQDRQFILSSKKLLLSDSGFYLCAWSAMTSGSGTQYFGPGTRLLVL.

This CDR3 is CASSLGSGKNYGYTF. The CDR3 bases are TGTGCCAGCAGCTTAGGGTCCGGGAAAAACTATGGCTACACCTTC. The chain joins TRBV7-9 to TRBJ1-2; D uncertain. CDR1 SEHNR and CDR2 FQNEAQ come from the germline V gene (reference sequence). CDR3 length: 15 residues. V lost 1 base and J 2 bases, leaving 11 bases between the germline ends.

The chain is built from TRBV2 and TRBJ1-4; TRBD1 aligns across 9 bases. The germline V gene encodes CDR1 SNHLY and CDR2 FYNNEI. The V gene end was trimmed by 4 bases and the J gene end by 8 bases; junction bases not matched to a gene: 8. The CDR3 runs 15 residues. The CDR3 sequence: CASSATGGAGEKLFF. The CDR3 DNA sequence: TGTGCCAGCAGTGCTACAGGGGGCGCGGGGGAAAAACTGTTTTTT.

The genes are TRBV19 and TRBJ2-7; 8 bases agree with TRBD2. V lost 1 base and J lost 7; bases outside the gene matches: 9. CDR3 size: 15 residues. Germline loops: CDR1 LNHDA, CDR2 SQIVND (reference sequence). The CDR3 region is CASSIVRAGVGEQYF. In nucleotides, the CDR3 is TGTGCCAGTAGTATAGTAAGAGCGGGAGTCGGTGAGCAGTACTTC. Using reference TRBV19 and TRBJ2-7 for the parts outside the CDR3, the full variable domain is DGGITQSPKYLFRKEGQNVTLSCEQNLNHDAMYWYRQDPGQGLRLIYYSQIVNDFQKGDIAEGYSVSREKKESFPLTVTSAQKNPTAFYLCASSIVRAGVGEQYFGPGTRLTVT.

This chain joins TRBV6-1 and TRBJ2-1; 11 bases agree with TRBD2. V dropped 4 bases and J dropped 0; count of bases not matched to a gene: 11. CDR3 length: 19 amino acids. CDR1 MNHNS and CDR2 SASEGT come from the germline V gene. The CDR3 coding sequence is TGTGCCAGCAGTGCCTCCCGGACTAGCGGGTATCTCTCCTACAATGAGCAGTTCTTC. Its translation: CASSASRTSGYLSYNEQFF.

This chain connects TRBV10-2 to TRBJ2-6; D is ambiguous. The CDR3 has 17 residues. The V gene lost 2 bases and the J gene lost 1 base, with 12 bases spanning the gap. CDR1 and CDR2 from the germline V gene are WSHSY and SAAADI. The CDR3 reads CASSEKRLISGANVLTF. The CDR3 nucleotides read TGCGCCAGCAGTGAGAAGCGTCTGATATCTGGGGCCAACGTCCTGACTTTC.

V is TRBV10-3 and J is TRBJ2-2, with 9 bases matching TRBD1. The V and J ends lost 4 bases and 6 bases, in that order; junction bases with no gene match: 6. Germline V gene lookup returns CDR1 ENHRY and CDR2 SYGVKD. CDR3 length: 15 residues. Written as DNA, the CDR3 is TGTGCCATCAGTGGCGCGACAGGGGGGTCCGGGGAGCTGTTTTTT. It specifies CAISGATGGSGELFF.

The CDR3 here is CASSRTGSGTDTQYF. CDR3 nucleotides: TGTGCCAGCAGCAGGACAGGGTCGGGGACAGATACGCAGTATTTT. This chain links TRBV5-6 with TRBJ2-3, with 8 bases identical to TRBD1. The CDR3 totals 15 residues. V was clipped by 4 bases and J by 3 bases; unmatched bases: 7. CDR1 and CDR2 (germline): SGHDT, YYEEEE.

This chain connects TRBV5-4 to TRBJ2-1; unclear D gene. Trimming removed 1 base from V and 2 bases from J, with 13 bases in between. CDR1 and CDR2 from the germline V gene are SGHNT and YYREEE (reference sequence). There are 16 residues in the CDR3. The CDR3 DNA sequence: TGTGCCAGCAGCTTGAAGACTTCAAGCACCTACAATGAGCAGTTCTTC. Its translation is CASSLKTSSTYNEQFF.

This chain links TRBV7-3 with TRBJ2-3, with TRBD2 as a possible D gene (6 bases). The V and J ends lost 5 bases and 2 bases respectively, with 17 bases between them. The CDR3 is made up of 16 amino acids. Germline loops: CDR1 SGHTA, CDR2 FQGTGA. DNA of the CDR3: TGTGCCAGCAGCCTATGGGGAGGCGGAAACACAGATACGCAGTATTTT. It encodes CASSLWGGGNTDTQYF.

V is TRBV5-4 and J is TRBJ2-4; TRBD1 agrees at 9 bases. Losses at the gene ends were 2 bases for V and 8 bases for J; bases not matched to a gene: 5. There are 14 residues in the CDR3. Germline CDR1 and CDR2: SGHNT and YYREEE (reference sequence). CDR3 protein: CASSFRDRVDIQYF. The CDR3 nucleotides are TGTGCCAGCAGCTTCCGGGACAGGGTGGACATTCAGTACTTC.